This T cell receptor (beta chain) was obtained from a study of cytomegalovirus exposure and HLA in healthy donors. This clone is judged medium-sized. J lost 4 bases, V lost 0 bases, and 0 bases had no gene match. The CDR3 covers 16 residues. The germline CDR1 and CDR2 sequences are MRHNA and SNTAGT. TCRdb's copy holds only in-frame clones and misses some; the assay was immunoSEQ multiplex PCR. The sample carries roughly 120,000 clones, over 85% recorded once. Sequenced material: PBMCs. The chain uses TRBV6-4 and TRBJ2-3, with 14 nucleotides matching TRBD2. The sequence was obtained from a man aged 25-45 years in good health and CMV-seronegative. CDR3 nucleotide sequence: TGTGCCAGCAGTGACTCGACTAGCGGGGGGGCAGATACGCAGTATTTT. Amino acid sequence: CASSDSTSGGADTQYF.